This T cell receptor beta chain was sequenced during a study of cytomegalovirus exposure and HLA in healthy donors. Germline V gene sequence: CDR1 MNHEY, CDR2 SVGAGI. CDR3 length: 16 amino acids. Between the trimmed V and J ends, which lost 2 bases and 3 bases, there was a span of 17 bases. The PCR ran on 60 Vbeta and 13 Jbeta primers. Source study methods: An analysis that came later counted some 80 million unique TCR beta chains, about 10 million shared. The assay was immunoSEQ multiplex PCR, and TCRdb's table has in-frame clones only and misses some. D and trimming come from the DNA, and the V and J calls and clone size come from that table. Found here are 100,000 to 150,000 clones; the top ten clones hold 1.5% to 1.9%.

The receptor was isolated from a woman between 40 and 55 years old in good health and CMV-seronegative. The chain joins TRBV6-5 to TRBJ2-7; the D gene is possibly TRBD2 (6 bases). The sequencing input was PBMCs. DNA of the CDR3: TGTGCCAGCAGTTACAGGGAGGACCCCCCCGTCTACGAGCAGTACTTC. Encoded protein: CASSYREDPPVYEQYF.